This TCR beta chain was profiled in a study of somatic mutations in cytotoxic T cells in rheumatoid arthritis. Study-wide points: A single CD8+ clone exceeded 20% of CD8+ cells in 8 of 65 patients.

Note on this clone: Its antigen is unknown.

Repertoires were generated with immunoSEQ multiplex PCR, while TCRdb's copy carries only in-frame clones and drops some. This repertoire shows fewer than 20,000 clones, about 80% found once; its top ten account for about 8.1%. The sequenced sample was CD8+ T cells sorted from blood. The clonotype was recovered from an adult with rheumatoid arthritis.

CDR3 loop: CASWKSHGEQYF. CDR3 nucleotides: TGTGCCAGCTGGAAGTCGCACGGCGAGCAGTACTTC. The V gene is TRBV27, the J gene TRBJ2-7, with no clear D. The CDR3 is 12 amino acids. From germline, CDR1 is MNHEY and CDR2 SMNVEV (reference sequence). Trimming took 8 bases from V and 6 from J, leaving 14 bases between them.